Listed below are T cell receptor beta chains from one sample, sequenced in a study of blood T cell repertoires in COVID-19. Measured with immunoSEQ multiplex PCR; TCRdb has only the in-frame clones, and not every one. This sample carries over 250,000 clones, about 82% of them seen once, and the ten largest clones take roughly 5.3%. Sequencing was performed on peripheral blood. Receptors originate from a man aged 50 to 60 with active or convalescent COVID-19. Both conserved end residues are part of each CDR3. A D gene is named only where the DNA matches it firmly. Rows give clone size only sometimes, using once, few, many, or a class for an expanded clone.

V gene	clone size	CDR3 length	D gene	J gene	CDR3 protein	CDR3 DNA
TRBV6-6	.	13	.	TRBJ1-4	CASRRGSNEKLFF	TGTGCCAGCCGAAGGGGGAGTAATGAAAAACTGTTTTTT
TRBV7-7	.	18	TRBD2	TRBJ2-5	CASSLGQGAGGPQETQYF	TGTGCCAGCAGCTTAGGGCAGGGTGCGGGAGGGCCCCAAGAGACCCAGTACTTC
TRBV2	.	15	.	TRBJ2-3	CASIRLVGQADTQYF	TGTGCCAGCATTAGACTAGTGGGCCAAGCAGATACGCAGTATTTT
TRBV2	.	11	.	TRBJ2-1	CASSVGLEQFF	TGTGCCAGCAGTGTAGGACTTGAGCAGTTCTTC
TRBV19	.	13	TRBD1	TRBJ2-7	CASRAGTGSEQYF	TGTGCCAGTCGTGCCGGGACAGGGAGCGAGCAGTACTTC
TRBV3-1/TRBV3-2	.	16	TRBD1	TRBJ1-1	CASSQGKTGLNTEAFF	TGTGCCAGCAGCCAAGGAAAGACAGGGCTGAACACTGAAGCTTTCTTT
TRBV2	.	18	TRBD2	TRBJ2-1	CASSLGLAGVSSYNEQFF	TGTGCCAGCAGTCTCGGACTAGCGGGAGTGAGCTCCTACAATGAGCAGTTCTTC
TRBV16	.	15	.	TRBJ1-5	CASSPESHSTQPQHF	TGTGCCAGCAGCCCCGAATCCCACAGTACTCAGCCCCAGCATTTT
TRBV28	.	15	.	TRBJ2-7	CASSLVNRGLYEQYF	TGTGCCAGCAGTTTAGTCAACAGGGGACTCTACGAGCAGTACTTC
TRBV9	once	12	.	TRBJ1-5	CASSAGGDPQHF	TGTGCCAGCAGCGCGGGAGGGGACCCCCAGCATTTT
TRBV19	.	14	.	TRBJ1-4	CASRRERAGEKLFF	TGTGCCAGTAGGAGGGAGAGGGCGGGTGAAAAACTGTTTTTT
TRBV5-1	.	13	.	TRBJ1-2	CASSLTLDYGYTF	TGCGCCAGCAGCCTGACTTTGGACTATGGCTACACCTTC
TRBV29-1	.	14	.	TRBJ1-5	CSVGAAGANQPQHF	TGCAGCGTTGGGGCTGCAGGGGCAAATCAGCCCCAGCATTTT
TRBV6-6	.	13	.	TRBJ2-2	CASSYSVPGELFF	TGTGCCAGCAGTTATTCAGTCCCAGGGGAGCTGTTTTTT
TRBV29-1	.	14	TRBD2	TRBJ2-3	CSVTSGANTDTQYF	TGCAGCGTTACTAGCGGGGCTAACACAGATACGCAGTATTTT
TRBV12-3/TRBV12-4	.	12	TRBD1	TRBJ1-1	CASSLRGLEAFF	TGTGCCAGCAGTTTAAGGGGGCTGGAAGCTTTCTTT
TRBV6-5	few	15	TRBD1	TRBJ1-5	CASSPAGGRGEPQHF	TGTGCCAGCAGCCCAGCCGGAGGCAGGGGGGAGCCCCAGCATTTT
TRBV30	.	13	.	TRBJ2-3	CAWSVWAVNTQYF	TGTGCCTGGAGTGTCTGGGCTGTAAATACGCAGTATTTT
TRBV29-1	.	14	.	TRBJ1-1	CSALGGFTNTEAFF	TGCAGCGCACTGGGGGGGTTTACGAACACTGAAGCTTTCTTT
TRBV4-2	.	13	.	TRBJ1-2	CASSQETGGGYTF	TGTGCCAGCAGCCAAGAAACGGGCGGGGGCTACACCTTC
TRBV6-6	.	15	.	TRBJ2-5	CASSYSSRGQETQYF	TGTGCCAGCAGTTACTCGAGCAGGGGCCAAGAGACCCAGTACTTC
TRBV9	.	14	.	TRBJ2-2	CASSVDRITGELFF	TGTGCCAGCAGCGTCGACAGGATAACCGGGGAGCTGTTTTTT
TRBV5-1	.	12	.	TRBJ1-2	CASGLETHGYTF	TGCGCCAGTGGTCTTGAAACACACGGCTACACCTTC
TRBV7-1	.	24	TRBD2	TRBJ2-7	CASSSSLGQGPPIAGGRLSYEQYF	TGTGCCAGCAGCTCTTCCCTAGGGCAGGGCCCCCCGATAGCGGGAGGGAGACTCTCCTACGAGCAGTACTTC
TRBV5-6	.	14	.	TRBJ2-7	CASSLGGLQVAQYF	TGTGCCAGCAGCTTGGGGGGGCTTCAGGTAGCGCAGTACTTC
TRBV3-1/TRBV3-2	.	12	.	TRBJ2-1	CASSQTVGEQFF	TGTGCCAGCAGCCAGACCGTGGGCGAGCAGTTCTTC
TRBV20-1	.	11	TRBD1	TRBJ2-5	CSWDRGETQYF	TGCTCCTGGGACAGGGGGGAGACCCAGTACTTC
TRBV6-2/TRBV6-3	.	13	.	TRBJ1-2	CASSFRGNYGYTF	TGTGCCAGCAGTTTCAGGGGCAACTATGGCTACACCTTC
TRBV27	.	14	TRBD1	TRBJ2-3	CASSRDRGGDTQYF	TGTGCCAGCAGTCGGGACAGGGGAGGAGATACGCAGTATTTT
TRBV6-5	.	13	.	TRBJ1-1	CASSYSQGSEAFF	TGTGCCAGCAGTTACTCCCAGGGTAGTGAAGCTTTCTTT
TRBV19	few	14	.	TRBJ2-2	CASRGTSVAGELFF	TGTGCCAGTAGAGGGACTTCCGTCGCCGGGGAGCTGTTTTTT
TRBV5-5	.	15	TRBD1	TRBJ2-7	CASSETWTGDYEQYF	TGTGCCAGCAGCGAGACTTGGACAGGGGACTACGAGCAGTACTTC
TRBV19	.	13	TRBD1	TRBJ2-4	CASSIPGTGRTYF	TGTGCCAGTAGTATACCCGGGACAGGGAGGACATACTTC
TRBV14	.	15	TRBD1	TRBJ2-7	CASSPIDRGLHEQYF	TGTGCCAGCAGCCCGATCGACAGGGGACTGCACGAGCAGTACTTC
TRBV13	.	17	TRBD2	TRBJ2-7	CASGSRPGLAGSYEQYF	TGTGCCAGCGGGTCACGCCCTGGACTAGCGGGGTCCTACGAGCAGTACTTC
TRBV15	.	14	.	TRBJ1-1	CATSGETGNTEAFF	TGTGCCACCAGCGGGGAGACAGGGAACACTGAAGCTTTCTTT
TRBV5-4	.	17	.	TRBJ2-3	CASSLTLGGYSTDTQYF	TGTGCCAGCAGCCTCACCCTAGGGGGTTATAGCACAGATACGCAGTATTTT
TRBV7-9	few	15	TRBD2	TRBJ2-3	CASRTSGISTDTQYF	TGTGCCAGTCGGACTAGCGGAATTAGCACAGATACGCAGTATTTT
TRBV3-1/TRBV3-2	.	17	TRBD1	TRBJ2-5	CASSQERGHLLFGTQYF	TGTGCCAGCAGCCAAGAGAGGGGGCACCTCTTATTTGGGACCCAGTACTTC
TRBV6-5	.	11	.	TRBJ2-7	CASSFRGQQYF	TGTGCCAGCAGTTTCCGGGGTCAGCAGTACTTC
TRBV19	few	15	.	TRBJ1-5	CASSGGRNSNQPQHF	TGTGCCAGTAGCGGCGGGCGGAATAGCAATCAGCCCCAGCATTTT
TRBV7-8	.	14	.	TRBJ2-5	CASSSPIAEETQYF	TGTGCCAGCAGCTCCCCTATAGCGGAAGAGACCCAGTACTTC